This T cell receptor beta chain was profiled in a study of T cells expressing NK-cell markers. TCRdb re-called the 5' RACE reads and shows each CDR3 protein once, DNA omitted. Its listing shows 120,000 to 150,000 distinct CDR3 sequences. The CDR3 runs to 18 residues. Germline-derived CDR1 and CDR2 are PRHDT and FYEKMQ (reference sequence). Sequencing was performed on blood T cells: a sorted CD56 or NKG2C T cell subset, CD4+ or CD8+ T cells, or bulk PBMC T cells (not recorded which). V is TRBV13 and J is TRBJ2-6; TCRdb calls TRBD1, which cannot be checked without DNA. The clonotype originates from a man younger than 30 in good health. The chain's CDR3 is CASSLGWTGNSGANVLTF.